This TCR beta chain was profiled in a study of T cells in localized non-small cell lung cancer. Study-level findings and limits: Appearances in adjacent lung were noted for a median roughly 58 of the top 100 tumor clones. In uninvolved adjacent lung, T cell clonality reached its highest value, exceeding tumor.

About this clone: Its target is unknown.

CDR1 LNHDA and CDR2 SQIVND come from the germline V gene (reference sequence). J was trimmed by 7 bases and V by 3 bases; bases with no gene match: 16. The CDR3 spans 18 residues. Produced via immunoSEQ multiplex PCR; TCRdb's table is partial and in-frame only. The sample lists approximately 15,000 clones; 80% to 90% were seen once. This TCR was recovered from a male donor older than 55 with stage II lung adenocarcinoma. V usage is TRBV19 and J usage is TRBJ2-2; TRBD2 agrees at 8 bases. The source was peripheral blood mononuclear cells, collected before any cancer treatment. The DNA for the CDR3 is TGTGCCAGTAGTATGCGTCGGACTCGAGCGGGAGACAGCGGGGAGCTGTTTTTT. Protein sequence: CASSMRRTRAGDSGELFF.